These 13 T cell receptor beta chains originate from one sample sequenced in a study of blood T cell repertoires in COVID-19. Measured with immunoSEQ multiplex PCR; TCRdb has only the in-frame clones, and not every one. The sample records around 300,000 clones, roughly 88% being singletons. The material sequenced was PBMCs or T cells enriched from blood (not recorded which). The receptors originated from a woman between 25 and 40 years old who had recovered from COVID-19.

The chain uses TRBV9 and TRBJ1-1, with D maybe TRBD1 (5 bases). The CDR3 sequence is 17 residues long. The germline V gene has CDR1 SGDLS and CDR2 YYNGEE. Trimming left V 0 bases short and J 1 base short, with 16 bases between. The chain's CDR3 is CASSVGGDVLGNTEAFF. In DNA, the CDR3 is TGTGCCAGCAGCGTAGGGGGGGATGTTCTCGGGAACACTGAAGCTTTCTTT.

The rearrangement uses TRBV7-8 and TRBJ2-1, with 10 bases fitting TRBD2. The CDR3 loop spans 15 amino acids. Unmatched junction bases numbered 6, after V lost 6 bases and J lost 4 bases. From germline, CDR1 is SGHVS and CDR2 FQNEAQ. This CDR3 is CASRNQRGGYNEQFF. The CDR3 coding sequence is TGTGCCAGCAGAAACCAGCGGGGGGGTTACAATGAGCAGTTCTTC.

This chain connects TRBV29-1 to TRBJ2-1; TRBD2 agrees at 10 bases. J gave up 5 bases and V 6 bases, and 4 bases lay outside the gene matches. Germline V gives CDR1 SQVTM, CDR2 ANQGSEA. The CDR3 spans 13 residues. The CDR3 coding sequence is TGCAGCGTGGCGGGACTAGCGAACAATGAGCAGTTCTTC. Protein: CSVAGLANNEQFF.

The DNA for the CDR3 is TGTGCCAGTTTTTCCTTCAGGGAGGCCCTAGGGTATGGCTACACCTTC. It yields the protein CASFSFREALGYGYTF. This chain links TRBV19 with TRBJ1-2; D might be TRBD1 (5 bases). The length of the CDR3 is 16 residues. Germline V gene data show CDR1 as LNHDA and CDR2 as SQIVND (reference sequence). Trimming took off 8 bases at V and 5 bases at J, with 24 bases between the two ends.

V usage is TRBV27 and J usage is TRBJ1-6, with 12 bases lining up with TRBD1. This CDR3 spans 16 amino acids. Germline V gives CDR1 MNHEY, CDR2 SMNVEV (reference sequence). V lost 5 bases, J lost 7 bases, and 6 bases stayed unmatched. The CDR3 spells CASSHRDRGPNSPLHF. The CDR3 bases are TGTGCCAGCAGTCATCGGGACAGGGGGCCGAATTCACCCCTCCACTTT.

The gene calls are TRBV4-3 and TRBJ2-1, with TRBD2 as a possible D gene (6 bases). This CDR3 is built from 14 residues. Germline V gene lookup returns CDR1 LGHNA and CDR2 YSLEER. V was cut by 5 bases and J by 9 bases, with 17 bases left in between. The chain's CDR3 is CASSLLGGRGEQFF. CDR3 nucleotides: TGCGCCAGCAGCTTGCTGGGGGGAAGGGGTGAGCAGTTCTTC.

The chain is built from TRBV15 and TRBJ2-2, with D tentatively TRBD1 (5 bases). Trimming removed 4 bases at V and 6 bases at J, with 18 bases between. CDR1 is LNHNV and CDR2 is YYDKDF in the germline V gene (reference sequence). This CDR3 is built from 16 residues. In DNA form, the CDR3 reads TGTGCCACCAGCATCAGTGCAGGGTCGTTTGCCGGGGAGCTGTTTTTT. This encodes CATSISAGSFAGELFF.

V is TRBV5-1 and J is TRBJ1-1; 7 bases are a match to TRBD1. Losses at the gene ends were 0 bases for V and 6 bases for J; bases not matched to a gene: 5. The CDR3 is 14 amino acids. Germline V gives CDR1 SGHRS, CDR2 YFSETQ. CDR3 loop: CASSLEGAHAEAFF. CDR3 sequence (DNA): TGCGCCAGCAGCTTGGAGGGGGCTCACGCTGAAGCTTTCTTT. The whole variable domain, remainder taken from reference TRBV5-1 and TRBJ1-1, is KAGVTQTPRYLIKTRGQQVTLSCSPISGHRSVSWYQQTPGQGLQFLFEYFSETQRNKGNFPGRFSGRQFSNSRSEMNVSTLELGDSALYLCASSLEGAHAEAFFGQGTRLTVV.

The rearrangement joins TRBV27 to TRBJ2-1, with D possibly TRBD2 on 5 matching bases. Trimming shortened V by 6 bases and J by 2 bases, and 26 bases separated the two germline ends. The CDR3 length is 19 residues. CDR1 MNHEY and CDR2 SMNVEV come from the germline V gene (reference sequence). The CDR3, as DNA: TGTGCCAGCAGCGGAGTTCGGCTAGCAGAAGCTGACCCCTACAATGAGCAGTTCTTC. Translation gives CASSGVRLAEADPYNEQFF.

The J gene is TRBJ2-7, the V gene TRBV7-3; D possibly corresponds to TRBD1 (5 bases). Between the trimmed V and J ends, which lost 5 bases and 0 bases, there was a span of 14 bases. The germline V gene has CDR1 SGHTA and CDR2 FQGTGA. This CDR3 spans 15 amino acids. This chain's CDR3 is CASSRSTGSSYEQYF. The CDR3 DNA is TGTGCCAGCAGCAGATCCACAGGAAGCTCCTACGAGCAGTACTTC.

A note on this clone: One junction end disagrees with the germline gene, perhaps due to a read error. The V call is TRBV12-3 or TRBV12-4, the J call TRBJ1-5; 8 bases align to TRBD1. The CDR3 is 13 amino acids. The CDR3 here is CASSLNDGQGKGF. CDR3 bases: TGTGCCAGCAGTTTAAATGACGGACAGGGTAAGGGCTTT.

The J gene is TRBJ2-7, the V gene TRBV11-1, with 7 bases fitting TRBD1. The CDR3 sequence is 14 residues long. Per germline, CDR1 SGHAT and CDR2 FQDESV (reference sequence). Germline trimming cut 1 base from V and 9 bases from J; bases unmatched to any gene: 9. The CDR3 nucleotides are TGTGCCAGCAGCTTAGGCCGACAGGGAAGGTTGCAGTACTTC. It is translated as CASSLGRQGRLQYF. The variable domain in full, completed from reference TRBV11-1 and TRBJ2-7, reads EAEVAQSPRYKITEKSQAVAFWCDPISGHATLYWYRQILGQGPELLVQFQDESVVDDSQLPKDRFSAERLKGVDSTLKIQPAELGDSAMYLCASSLGRQGRLQYFGPGTRLTVT.

The chain has TRBV5-6 and TRBJ2-7; D might be TRBD1 (7 bases). V lost 2 bases and J 2 bases, leaving 14 bases between the germline ends. Germline CDR1 SGHDT, CDR2 YYEEEE. The CDR3 is made up of 15 amino acids. The CDR3 protein is CASSFGDREAYEQYF. The CDR3 DNA reads as TGTGCCAGCAGCTTCGGAGACAGGGAGGCCTACGAGCAGTACTTC.